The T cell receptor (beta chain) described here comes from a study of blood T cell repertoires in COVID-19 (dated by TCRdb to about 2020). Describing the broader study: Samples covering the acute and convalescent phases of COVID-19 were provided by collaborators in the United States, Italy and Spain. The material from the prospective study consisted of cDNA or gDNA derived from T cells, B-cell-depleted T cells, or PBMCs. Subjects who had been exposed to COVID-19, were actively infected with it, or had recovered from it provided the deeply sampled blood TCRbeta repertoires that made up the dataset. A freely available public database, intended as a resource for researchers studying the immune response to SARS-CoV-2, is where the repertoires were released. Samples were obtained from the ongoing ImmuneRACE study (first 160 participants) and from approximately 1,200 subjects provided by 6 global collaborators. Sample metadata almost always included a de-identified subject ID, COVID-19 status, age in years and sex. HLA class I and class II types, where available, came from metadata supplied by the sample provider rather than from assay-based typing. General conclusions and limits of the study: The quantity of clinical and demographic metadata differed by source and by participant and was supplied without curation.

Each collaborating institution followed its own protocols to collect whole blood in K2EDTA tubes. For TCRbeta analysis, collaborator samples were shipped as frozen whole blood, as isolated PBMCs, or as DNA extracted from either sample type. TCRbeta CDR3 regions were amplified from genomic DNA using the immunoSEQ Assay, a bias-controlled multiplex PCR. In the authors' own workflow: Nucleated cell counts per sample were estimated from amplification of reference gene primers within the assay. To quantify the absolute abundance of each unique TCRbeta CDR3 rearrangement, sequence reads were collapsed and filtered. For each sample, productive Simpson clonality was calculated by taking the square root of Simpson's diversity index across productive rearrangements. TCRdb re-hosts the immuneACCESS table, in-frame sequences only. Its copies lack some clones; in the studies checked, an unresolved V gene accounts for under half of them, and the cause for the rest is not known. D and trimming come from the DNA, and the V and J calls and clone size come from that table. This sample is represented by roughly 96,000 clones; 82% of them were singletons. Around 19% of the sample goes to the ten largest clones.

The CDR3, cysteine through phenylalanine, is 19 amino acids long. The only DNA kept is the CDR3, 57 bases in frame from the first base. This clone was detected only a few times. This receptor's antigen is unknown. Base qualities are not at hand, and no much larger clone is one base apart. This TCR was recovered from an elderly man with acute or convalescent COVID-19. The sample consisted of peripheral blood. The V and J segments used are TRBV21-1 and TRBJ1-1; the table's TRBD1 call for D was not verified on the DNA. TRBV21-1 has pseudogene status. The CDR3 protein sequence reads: CASSAHRGRWRRMNTEAFF. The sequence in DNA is TGTGCCAGCAGCGCCCACAGGGGGCGCTGGCGAAGAATGAACACTGAAGCTTTCTTT.